The sequence of this T cell receptor beta chain was determined in a study of shared clonotypes between healthy human individuals. The CDR3 is made up of 11 amino acids. Germline loops: CDR1 SGHRS, CDR2 YFSETQ. Trimming pared 1 base from V and 5 bases from J, leaving 2 bases between. Study results and limitations: Larger richness was generally estimated for naive than memory subsets.

Deep level was the assay's run setting. Only in-frame clones appear in the TCRdb table, and some are missing; sequencing was by immunoSEQ multiplex PCR. Found here are about 1.5 million clones, 96% of them singletons; the top ten hold roughly 1.2%. As regards this clone: The antigen is unknown. Additional DNA sequences in this sample encode the identical CDR3.

Material: naive CD4+ T cells sorted from blood. Stated subset: CD45RA+ positively selected. This TCR was sampled from a man aged 25 to 45 in good health. The chain couples TRBV5-1 to TRBJ2-3; D not certain. This CDR3 is CASSLKDTQYF. CDR3 DNA sequence: TGCGCCAGCAGCTTGAAAGATACGCAGTATTTT. The full variable domain, its missing parts supplied by reference TRBV5-1 and TRBJ2-3, is KAGVTQTPRYLIKTRGQQVTLSCSPISGHRSVSWYQQTPGQGLQFLFEYFSETQRNKGNFPGRFSGRQFSNSRSEMNVSTLELGDSALYLCASSLKDTQYFGPGTRLTVL.